This T cell receptor beta chain comes out of a study of shared clonotypes between healthy human individuals. Trimming took 7 bases from V and 6 from J, leaving 10 bases between them. Germline V gene sequence: CDR1 MDHEN, CDR2 SYDVKM. This CDR3 contains 11 residues. Naive CD8 cells were CD45RO-negative, positively selected for CCR7, excluding terminally differentiated effector memory CD45RA+ cells. To note about this clone: Its antigen is not known.

The study ran the assay at deep level. Approximately 30,000 T cell genomes (about 0.2 ug DNA) went into each sorted-subset replicate. Assay used: immunoSEQ multiplex PCR; TCRdb lists only in-frame clones, some missing. The sample lists around 2,000,000 clones, about 95% occurring once. Overall study results and limits: The study found lower generation probabilities in non-shared clonotypes than in those shared by all four donors.

The chain has TRBV28 and TRBJ2-7; D is possibly TRBD2 (6 bases). The sample comprised naive CD8+ T cells sorted from blood. The sequence was obtained from a young man in good health. The CDR3, as DNA: TGTGCCAGCACGTTCGGGGGCGAGCAGTACTTC. It encodes CASTFGGEQYF.